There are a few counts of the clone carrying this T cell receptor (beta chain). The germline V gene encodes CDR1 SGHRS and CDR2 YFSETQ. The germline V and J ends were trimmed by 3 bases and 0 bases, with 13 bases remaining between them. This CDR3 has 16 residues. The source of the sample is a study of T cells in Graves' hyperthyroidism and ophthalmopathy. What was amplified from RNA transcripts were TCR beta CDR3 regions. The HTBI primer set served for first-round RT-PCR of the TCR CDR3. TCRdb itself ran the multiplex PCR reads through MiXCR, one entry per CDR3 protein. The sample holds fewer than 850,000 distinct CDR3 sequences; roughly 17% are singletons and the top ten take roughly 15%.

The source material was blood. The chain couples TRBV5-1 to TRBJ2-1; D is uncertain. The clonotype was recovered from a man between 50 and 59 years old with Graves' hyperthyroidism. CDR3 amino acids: CASSSSIESSYNEQFF. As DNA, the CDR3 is TGCGCCAGCAGCTCCAGCATCGAATCCTCCTACAATGAGCAGTTCTTC.